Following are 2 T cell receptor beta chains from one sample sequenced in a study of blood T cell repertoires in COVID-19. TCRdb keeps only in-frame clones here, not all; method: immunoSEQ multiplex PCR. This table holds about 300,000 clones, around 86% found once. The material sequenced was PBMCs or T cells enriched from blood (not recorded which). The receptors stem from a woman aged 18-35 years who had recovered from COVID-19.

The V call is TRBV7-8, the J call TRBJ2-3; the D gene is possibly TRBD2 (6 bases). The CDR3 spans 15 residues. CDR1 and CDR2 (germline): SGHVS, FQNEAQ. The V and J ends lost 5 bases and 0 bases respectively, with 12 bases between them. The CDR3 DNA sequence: TGTGCCAGCAGCAGTTTTAGCGGTAGCACAGATACGCAGTATTTT. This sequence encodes CASSSFSGSTDTQYF.

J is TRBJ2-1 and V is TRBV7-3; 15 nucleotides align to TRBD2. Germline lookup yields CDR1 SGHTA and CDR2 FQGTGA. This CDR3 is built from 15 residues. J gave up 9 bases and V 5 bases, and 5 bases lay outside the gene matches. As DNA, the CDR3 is TGTGCCAGCAGCCCCGGACTAGCGGGAGGGTCTGAGCAGTTCTTC. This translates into CASSPGLAGGSEQFF.